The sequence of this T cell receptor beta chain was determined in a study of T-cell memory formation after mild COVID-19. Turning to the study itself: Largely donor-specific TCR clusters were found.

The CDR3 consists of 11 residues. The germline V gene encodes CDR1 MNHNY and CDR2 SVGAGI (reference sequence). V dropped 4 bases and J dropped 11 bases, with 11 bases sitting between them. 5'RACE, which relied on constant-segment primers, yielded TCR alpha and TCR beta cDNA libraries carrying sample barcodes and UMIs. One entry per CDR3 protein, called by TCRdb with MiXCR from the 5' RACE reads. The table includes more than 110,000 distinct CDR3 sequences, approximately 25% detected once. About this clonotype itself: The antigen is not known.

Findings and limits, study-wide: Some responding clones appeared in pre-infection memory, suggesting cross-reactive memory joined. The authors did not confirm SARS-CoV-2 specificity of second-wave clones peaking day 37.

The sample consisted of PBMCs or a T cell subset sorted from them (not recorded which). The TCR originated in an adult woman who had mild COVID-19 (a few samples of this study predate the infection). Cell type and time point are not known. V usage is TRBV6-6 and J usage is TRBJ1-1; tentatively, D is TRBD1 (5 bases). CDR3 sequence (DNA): TGTGCCAGCAGTTTAGACAGAGGGGCTTTCTTT. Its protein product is CASSLDRGAFF.